A single sample gave rise to the 26 T cell receptor beta chains below, sequenced in a study of blood T cells in healthy people across ages. PCR was performed a second time for about 7 to 12 cycles using a sample-barcoded 5' primer and a J-beta primer mix. TCRdb re-derived calls from the 5' RACE reads in MiXCR, one entry per CDR3 protein. Among roughly 2 million distinct CDR3 sequences, around half were seen once, and the ten largest hold approximately 2.1%. The source material was blood. The receptors were sampled from a woman in her thirties or forties in good health.

This clonotype has just a few counts. The chain carries TRBV5-1 and TRBJ2-3, with 7 bases identical to TRBD1. Losses at the gene ends were 0 bases for V and 0 bases for J; bases not matched to a gene: 4. CDR3 length: 16 amino acids. From germline, CDR1 is SGHRS and CDR2 YFSETQ. In DNA form, the CDR3 reads TGCGCCAGCAGCTTGGTCAGGGACAGTAGCACAGATACGCAGTATTTT. Translating gives CASSLVRDSSTDTQYF.

V usage is TRBV20-1 and J usage is TRBJ2-7, with 9 bases fitting TRBD2. The J call may not be correct, given that the DNA end is closer to TRBJ2-5. The CDR3 contains 14 residues. Germline V gives CDR1 DFQATT, CDR2 SNEGSKA (reference sequence). CDR3 DNA: TGCAGTGCTAGACGCGGGGGGGCCAAAGAGACCCAGTACTTC. Residues: CSARRGGAKETQYF.

J is TRBJ2-1 and V is TRBV24-1, with 8 bases that match TRBD2. With 9 bases clipped from V and 5 bases from J, the junction kept 2 bases outside the gene matches. The CDR3 has 12 amino acids. Germline V gene lookup returns CDR1 KGHDR and CDR2 SFDVKD. The DNA for the CDR3 is TGTGCCACCTCGGGGGGGGACAATGAGCAGTTCTTC. It translates to CATSGGDNEQFF.

This clonotype has just a few counts. The V and J genes are TRBV29-1 and TRBJ2-7; unclear D gene. Germline CDR1 is SQVTM and CDR2 is ANQGSEA. This CDR3 comprises 10 residues. Trimming left V 6 bases short and J 4 bases short, with 7 bases between. The CDR3 loop reads CSVLEYEQYF. CDR3 sequence (DNA): TGCAGCGTCTTGGAGTACGAGCAGTACTTC.

This clonotype was observed once. The chain carries TRBV6-5 and TRBJ1-2; D may be TRBD1 (6 bases). V lost 0 bases and J lost 4, with 15 bases in between. This CDR3 is 16 amino acids long. In germline, CDR1 is MNHEY, CDR2 SVGAGI. The CDR3 reads CASSYSSGGRSYGYTF. DNA of the CDR3: TGTGCCAGCAGTTACTCGAGTGGGGGGCGAAGCTATGGCTACACCTTC.

The chain recombines TRBV4-1 with TRBJ1-4; 7 bases are shared with TRBD1. Germline trimming cut 2 bases from V and 5 bases from J; bases unmatched to any gene: 8. The CDR3 loop spans 16 amino acids. The germline V gene encodes CDR1 MGHRA and CDR2 YSYEKL. CDR3 sequence reads: CASSQPFEGQNEKLFF. The CDR3 nucleotides are TGCGCCAGCAGCCAACCTTTTGAGGGACAGAATGAAAAACTGTTTTTT.

J is TRBJ2-7 and V is TRBV7-2; 7 bases agree with TRBD1. V shed 2 bases, J shed 2 bases, and the junction held 6 bases outside the gene matches. The germline V gene has CDR1 SGHTA and CDR2 FQGNSA. The CDR3 has 15 amino acids. The CDR3 protein is CASSLYDRAPYEQYF. In DNA, the CDR3 is TGTGCCAGCAGCTTATACGACAGGGCCCCCTACGAGCAGTACTTC.

This chain uses TRBV19 with TRBJ2-1, with D possibly being TRBD1 (5 bases). Trimming removed 4 bases at V and 2 bases at J, with 15 bases between. Germline CDR1 LNHDA, CDR2 SQIVND (reference sequence). This CDR3 has 16 amino acids. CDR3 loop: CASSRDSTWTYNEQFF. The CDR3 DNA reads TGTGCCAGTAGTAGAGACAGCACCTGGACCTACAATGAGCAGTTCTTC.

The chain joins TRBV15 to TRBJ2-5; 7 bases fit TRBD1. Germline V CDR1 and CDR2: LNHNV, YYDKDF (reference sequence). This CDR3 comprises 16 residues. J lost 11 bases, V lost 2 bases, and 17 bases had no gene match. The CDR3 bases are TGTGCCACCAGCAGAAACAGGGGATACTCAGAGGGTGAGCAGTACTTC. Protein product: CATSRNRGYSEGEQYF.

This clonotype was counted only a few times. The V gene is TRBV27, the J gene TRBJ2-1; the D is unclear. The CDR3 loop spans 11 amino acids. Trimming stripped 10 bases from V and 0 bases from J, with 4 bases between. Germline V gene lookup returns CDR1 MNHEY and CDR2 SMNVEV (reference sequence). The CDR3 sequence: CATLSYNEQFF. For the CDR3, the DNA is TGTGCCACCCTCTCCTACAATGAGCAGTTCTTC.

The chain links TRBV6-5 to TRBJ2-3; 9 nucleotides agree with TRBD2. The CDR3 contains 19 residues. After removal of 0 bases from V and 1 base from J, the junction contained 11 bases not matched to a gene. Germline V gives CDR1 MNHEY, CDR2 SVGAGI. CDR3 sequence: CASSYSGSGGPSGTDTQYF. The CDR3 nucleotides read TGTGCCAGCAGTTACTCGGGGAGCGGGGGGCCCAGTGGCACAGATACGCAGTATTTT.

The sample holds a few counts of this clonotype. The V and J genes are TRBV7-2 and TRBJ2-3, with TRBD1 identical over 8 bases. The CDR3 covers 15 residues. The J segment lost 6 bases and the V segment lost 3 bases, leaving 8 bases of the junction unmatched. CDR1 and CDR2 (germline): SGHTA, FQGNSA. CDR3 protein: CASSLQGASLDTQYF. The CDR3 DNA follows: TGTGCCAGCAGCTTGCAGGGGGCGTCGCTGGATACGCAGTATTTT.

This clonotype was counted between two and nine times. The J gene is TRBJ2-4, the V gene TRBV2; TRBD1 is a possible D gene (6 bases). The J call is doubtful: the DNA matches TRBJ2-7 better. The CDR3 is made up of 14 amino acids. Germline V lookup: CDR1 SNHLY, CDR2 FYNNEI. DNA for the CDR3: TGTGCCAGCAGGGTGGGGACATTGACGGGCGAGCAGTACTTC. Translated, it gives CASRVGTLTGEQYF.

The count of this clonotype is one. The chain uses TRBV28 and TRBJ2-5; D is uncertain. This CDR3 is built from 14 residues. CDR1 and CDR2 (germline): MDHEN, SYDVKM. Trimming took off 4 bases at V and 4 bases at J, with 13 bases between the two ends. This CDR3 is CASSYLAGPETQYF. The DNA for the CDR3 is TGTGCCAGCAGTTACCTTGCAGGCCCAGAGACCCAGTACTTC.

The J gene is TRBJ2-5, the V gene TRBV5-1; no firm D call. The germline V gene encodes CDR1 SGHRS and CDR2 YFSETQ. The CDR3 is made up of 15 amino acids. V was cut by 0 bases and J by 5 bases, with 14 bases left in between. The CDR3 is CASSLEGRGGETQYF. For the CDR3, the DNA is TGCGCCAGCAGCTTGGAGGGCCGAGGTGGGGAGACCCAGTACTTC. Together with reference TRBV5-1 and TRBJ2-5, the CDR3 gives the full variable domain: KAGVTQTPRYLIKTRGQQVTLSCSPISGHRSVSWYQQTPGQGLQFLFEYFSETQRNKGNFPGRFSGRQFSNSRSEMNVSTLELGDSALYLCASSLEGRGGETQYFGPGTRLLVL.

In this sample, this clonotype turned up once. The rearrangement joins TRBV7-2 to TRBJ1-2, with 8 bases identical to TRBD1. The CDR3 contains 13 residues. Trimming at V came to 5 bases and at J to 6 bases, leaving 5 bases not matched to a gene. Germline V gene lookup returns CDR1 SGHTA and CDR2 FQGNSA. The CDR3 sequence: CASSRQGSDGYTF. The DNA for the CDR3 is TGTGCCAGCAGCCGACAGGGGTCGGATGGCTACACCTTC.

The V gene is TRBV5-6, the J gene TRBJ2-7; unclear D gene. Trimming stripped 0 bases from V and 0 bases from J, with 10 bases between. The CDR3 is made up of 15 amino acids. Looked up from germline, CDR1 is SGHDT and CDR2 is YYEEEE. CDR3 nucleotide sequence: TGTGCCAGCAGCTTGGGTAAGAAAAACTCCTACGAGCAGTACTTC. Protein sequence: CASSLGKKNSYEQYF.

The chain combines TRBV4-2 with TRBJ2-3, with D perhaps matching TRBD1 (6 bases). The V gene lost 1 base and the J gene lost 3 bases, with 11 bases spanning the gap. The CDR3 sequence is 15 residues long. Germline values: CDR1 LGHNA, CDR2 YNFKEQ. CDR3 in amino acids: CASSQVGQGTDTQYF. The CDR3 DNA is TGTGCCAGCAGCCAAGTCGGGCAGGGGACAGATACGCAGTATTTT.

V gene TRBV4-3 combines with J gene TRBJ2-7; D possibly corresponds to TRBD1 (5 bases). Germline V CDR1 and CDR2: LGHNA, YSLEER. The CDR3 has 15 amino acids. Trimming pared 0 bases from V and 3 bases from J, leaving 12 bases between. CDR3 amino acids: CASSQDQGFLYEQYF. In DNA form, the CDR3 reads TGCGCCAGCAGCCAAGATCAGGGTTTCCTCTACGAGCAGTACTTC.

The CDR3 protein is CASSLTTDGNTEAFF. The CDR3 coding sequence is TGTGCCAGCAGCTTAACCACGGACGGGAACACTGAAGCTTTCTTT. This chain joins TRBV7-9 and TRBJ1-1; the D is unclear. The ends were cut back, 2 bases at V and 1 base at J, with 11 bases in the middle. Germline CDR1 reads SEHNR; CDR2 reads FQNEAQ (reference sequence). The CDR3 is 15 amino acids.

The chain has TRBV4-2 and TRBJ2-1; TRBD2 matches at 7 bases. The CDR3 covers 16 residues. Germline CDR1 LGHNA, CDR2 YNFKEQ. J gave up 4 bases and V 0 bases, and 6 bases lay outside the gene matches. The CDR3 sequence: CASSQDIRGDYNEQFF. The CDR3 DNA follows: TGTGCCAGCAGCCAAGATATACGGGGGGATTACAATGAGCAGTTCTTC.

The CDR3 DNA reads TGCAGTGCTCCAGACAGGGGGTTAGGTGAAAAACTGTTTTTT. This codes for CSAPDRGLGEKLFF. This chain uses TRBV20-1 with TRBJ1-4; 9 bases align to TRBD1. The length of the CDR3 is 14 residues. The V gene end was trimmed by 5 bases and the J gene end by 7 bases; junction bases not matched to a gene: 8. In germline, CDR1 is DFQATT, CDR2 SNEGSKA (reference sequence).

The chain is built from TRBV20-1 and TRBJ2-5; tentative D call: TRBD2 (5 bases). Trimming pared 7 bases from V and 11 bases from J, leaving 20 bases between. CDR1 is DFQATT, CDR2 SNEGSKA, per germline (reference sequence). The CDR3 has 12 amino acids. This CDR3 reads CSVSSGYNEQYF. The CDR3 bases are TGCAGTGTATCCTCGGGGTACAATGAGCAGTACTTC.

This chain links TRBV4-3 with TRBJ2-3; no firm D call. The V gene's germline CDR1 is LGHNA and CDR2 YSLEER. The CDR3 consists of 16 residues. V lost 0 bases, J lost 0 bases, and 10 bases lay in between. CDR3 sequence: CASSQEALESTDTQYF. CDR3 nucleotide sequence: TGCGCCAGCAGCCAAGAGGCCCTCGAGAGCACAGATACGCAGTATTTT.

The V call is TRBV4-1, the J call TRBJ2-2, with 10 bases that match TRBD2. Germline V gene lookup returns CDR1 MGHRA and CDR2 YSYEKL. The CDR3 is 17 residues long. V dropped 4 bases and J dropped 0; count of bases not matched to a gene: 5. In DNA, the CDR3 is TGCGCCAGCAGCCTCGGACTAGCGGTGTCGAACACCGGGGAGCTGTTTTTT. Protein product: CASSLGLAVSNTGELFF.

As to this clonotype: Possible read error: a much larger clone is one base away. The chain recombines TRBV4-3 with TRBJ2-4, with D tentatively TRBD2 (6 bases). Trimming left V 4 bases short and J 0 bases short, with 16 bases between. Germline V gene lookup returns CDR1 LGHNA and CDR2 YSLEER. The CDR3 contains 17 residues. DNA of the CDR3: TGCGCCAGCAGCCCTAAGGGAGGTACCCTAGCCAAAAACATTCAGTACTTC. Protein sequence: CASSPKGGTLAKNIQYF.